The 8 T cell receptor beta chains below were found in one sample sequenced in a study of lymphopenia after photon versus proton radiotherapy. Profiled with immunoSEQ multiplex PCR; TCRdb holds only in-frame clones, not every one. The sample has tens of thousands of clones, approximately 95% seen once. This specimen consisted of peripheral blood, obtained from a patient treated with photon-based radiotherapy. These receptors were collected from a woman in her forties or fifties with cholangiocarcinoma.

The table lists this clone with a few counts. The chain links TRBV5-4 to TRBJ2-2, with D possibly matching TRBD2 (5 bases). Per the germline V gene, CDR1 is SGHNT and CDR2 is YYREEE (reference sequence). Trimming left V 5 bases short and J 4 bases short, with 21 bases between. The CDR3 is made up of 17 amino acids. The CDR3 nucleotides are TGTGCCAGCAGGGGAGATTTGGATCCCCGAACCACCGGGGAGCTGTTTTTT. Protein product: CASRGDLDPRTTGELFF.

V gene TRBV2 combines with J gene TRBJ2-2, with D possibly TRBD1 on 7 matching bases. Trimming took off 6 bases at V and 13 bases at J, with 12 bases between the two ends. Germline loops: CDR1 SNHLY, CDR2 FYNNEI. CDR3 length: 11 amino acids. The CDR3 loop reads CASREGQRLFF. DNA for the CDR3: TGTGCCAGCAGGGAGGGACAGAGGCTGTTTTTT. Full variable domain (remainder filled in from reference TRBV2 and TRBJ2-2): EPEVTQTPSHQVTQMGQEVILRCVPISNHLYFYWYRQILGQKVEFLVSFYNNEISEKSEIFDDQFSVERPDGSNFTLKIRSTKLEDSAMYFCASREGQRLFFGEGSRLTVL.

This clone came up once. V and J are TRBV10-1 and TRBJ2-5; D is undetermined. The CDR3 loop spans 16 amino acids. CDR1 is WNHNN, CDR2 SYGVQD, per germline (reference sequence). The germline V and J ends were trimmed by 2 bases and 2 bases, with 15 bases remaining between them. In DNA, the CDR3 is TGCGCCAGCAGTGAGCCATGGACCTTCATACAAGAGACCCAGTACTTC. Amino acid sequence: CASSEPWTFIQETQYF.

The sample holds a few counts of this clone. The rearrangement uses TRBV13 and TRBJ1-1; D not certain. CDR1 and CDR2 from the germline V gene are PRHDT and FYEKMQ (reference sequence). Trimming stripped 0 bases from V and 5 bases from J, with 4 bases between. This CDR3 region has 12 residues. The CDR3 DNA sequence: TGTGCCAGCAGCTTAGGCCTAACTGAAGCTTTCTTT. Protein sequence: CASSLGLTEAFF.

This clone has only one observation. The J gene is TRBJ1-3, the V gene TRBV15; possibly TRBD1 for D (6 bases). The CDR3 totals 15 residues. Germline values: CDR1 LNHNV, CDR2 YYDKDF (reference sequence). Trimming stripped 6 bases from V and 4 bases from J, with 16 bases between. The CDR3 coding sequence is TGTGCCACCAGAAAGGACAGCATACAGGGAAACACCATATATTTT. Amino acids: CATRKDSIQGNTIYF.

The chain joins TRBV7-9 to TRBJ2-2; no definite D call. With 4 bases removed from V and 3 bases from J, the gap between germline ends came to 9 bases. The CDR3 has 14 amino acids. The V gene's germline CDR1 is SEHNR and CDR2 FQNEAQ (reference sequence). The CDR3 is CASSSGSYTGELFF. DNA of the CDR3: TGTGCCAGCAGCTCCGGGTCCTACACCGGGGAGCTGTTTTTT.

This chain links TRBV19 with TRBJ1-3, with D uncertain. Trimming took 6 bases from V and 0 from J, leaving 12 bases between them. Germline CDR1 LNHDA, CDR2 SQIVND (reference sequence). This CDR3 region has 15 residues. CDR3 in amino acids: CASSLTADSGNTIYF. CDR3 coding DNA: TGTGCCAGTAGCCTCACAGCTGACTCTGGAAACACCATATATTTT.

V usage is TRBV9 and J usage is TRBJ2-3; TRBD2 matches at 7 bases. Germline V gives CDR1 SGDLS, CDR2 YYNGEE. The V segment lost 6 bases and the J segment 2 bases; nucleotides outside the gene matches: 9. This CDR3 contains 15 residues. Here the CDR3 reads CASTAWGGYTDTQYF. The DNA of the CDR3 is TGTGCCAGCACCGCGTGGGGGGGGTACACAGATACGCAGTATTTT.